This T cell receptor (beta chain) appears in the sequencing data of a study of T cells in Graves' hyperthyroidism and ophthalmopathy. This CDR3 region has 14 residues. The V gene's germline CDR1 is MRHNA and CDR2 SNTAGT. Template material for amplifying TCR beta CDR3 regions consisted of RNA transcripts. The HTBI primer set served for first-round RT-PCR of the TCR CDR3. Via MiXCR, TCRdb re-called the multiplex PCR reads, giving one row per CDR3 protein. Of approximately 270,000 distinct CDR3 sequences listed, roughly 15% were seen once; the top ten hold 13%. A note on this clonotype: The germline gene is not matched at one end of the junction; a read error may be the cause.

The TCR originated in a woman aged 40 to 50 with Graves' hyperthyroidism that later progressed to Graves' ophthalmopathy. J is TRBJ2-3 and V is TRBV6-4; a possible D gene is TRBD2 (6 bases). The sample consisted of blood. The CDR3 DNA follows: TGTGCCGGCAGTGATAGCGGAGGACCAGATACGCAGTATTTT. Amino acid sequence: CAGSDSGGPDTQYF.